A selection of T cell receptor beta chains follows, all from one sample in a study of chemoradiotherapy in HPV16-positive cancers. Libraries were prepared by immunoSEQ multiplex PCR; TCRdb keeps only in-frame clonotypes and omits some of them. The table has 7,000 to 7,500 clones, 80% to 90% seen once. Source: tumor tissue, taken from a patient who underwent chemoradiotherapy. The receptors originated from a human donor with HPV-associated anogenital cancer. CDR3s include the opening cysteine and the closing phenylalanine or tryptophan. Each record gives: CDR3 protein, J gene, V gene.

CASSRGTVPSYEQYF	TRBJ2-7	TRBV19
CAWSVQGQPQHF	TRBJ1-5	TRBV30
CASSPGQGKVWGTEAFF	TRBJ1-1	TRBV11-3
CAISEVRDRGNGYTF	TRBJ1-2	TRBV10-3
CASSPPDRSIPVHEQYF	TRBJ2-7	TRBV28
CASTSRQPNVPQHF	TRBJ1-5	TRBV19
CASSLIGRPSQETQYF	TRBJ2-5	TRBV5-1
CASKLDAHTDTQYF	TRBJ2-3	TRBV5-1
CASGPQTVGRGSEQYF	TRBJ2-7	TRBV27
CASSLPGQVSTEAFF	TRBJ1-1	TRBV7-9
CASSLGVGQFETQYF	TRBJ2-5	TRBV7-2
CAWSVREYNSPLHF	TRBJ1-6	TRBV30
CASSHRYEQYF	TRBJ2-7	TRBV19
CASSDGTGTSTDTQYF	TRBJ2-3	TRBV5-1
CASSLGQGALDEQFF	TRBJ2-1	TRBV6-5
CASSLDGPPNYGYTF	TRBJ1-2	TRBV5-1
CASRLRAGGYTF	TRBJ1-2	TRBV7-7
CASSPQGAWADTQYF	TRBJ2-3	TRBV2
CASSEAFDREAGGYTF	TRBJ1-2	TRBV2
CASSSAGPMNTGELFF	TRBJ2-2	TRBV6-5
CASSPGTGADTQYF	TRBJ2-3	TRBV18
CASSDGGGLIGELFF	TRBJ2-2	TRBV11-2
CASSPGTPREGEQFF	TRBJ2-1	TRBV9
CASSEQGIQETQYF	TRBJ2-5	TRBV7-9
CASSVYDTGELFF	TRBJ2-2	TRBV9
CASSLGGGGGTEAFF	TRBJ1-1	TRBV5-1
CASSPKRGQLDEQYF	TRBJ2-7	TRBV7-9
CATSRDRRVRSYGYTF	TRBJ1-2	TRBV15
CASSESGTAKNIQYF	TRBJ2-4	TRBV28
CASSSGQGYEQYF	TRBJ2-7	TRBV19
CASSRTVNGYEQYF	TRBJ2-7	TRBV2
CASSSRGTANTEAFF	TRBJ1-1	TRBV11-2
CASSTYNGYNEQFF	TRBJ2-1	TRBV7-2
CASSPPGTRAGELFF	TRBJ2-2	TRBV6-5
CASSLGVGAKEAFF	TRBJ1-1	TRBV28
CASSETGNNIQYF	TRBJ2-4	TRBV5-4
CASSLGDEGYTGELFF	TRBJ2-2	TRBV5-6